Presented here are 10 T cell receptor beta chains from one specimen sequenced in a study of blood T cell repertoires in COVID-19. Profiled with immunoSEQ multiplex PCR; TCRdb holds only in-frame clones, not every one. Found here are some 210,000 clones, about 81% of them singletons; the top ten hold around a tenth. The sequencing input was PBMCs or T cells enriched from blood (not recorded which). Receptor source: a man aged 35-49 years who had recovered from COVID-19.

The rearrangement links TRBV6-5 to TRBJ2-3; TRBD2 matches at 8 bases. V shed 5 bases, J shed 5 bases, and the junction held 6 bases outside the gene matches. The CDR3 spans 14 residues. Germline CDR1 reads MNHEY; CDR2 reads SVGAGI. The CDR3 protein is CASSKRERGDTQYF. CDR3 nucleotides: TGTGCCAGCAGTAAGCGGGAGAGAGGAGATACGCAGTATTTT.

V gene TRBV15 combines with J gene TRBJ1-4, with D perhaps matching TRBD1 (5 bases). From germline, CDR1 is LNHNV and CDR2 YYDKDF (reference sequence). The V and J ends lost 3 bases and 7 bases respectively, with 18 bases between them. This CDR3 region has 16 residues. The CDR3 loop is CATSREQGAWAEKLFF. The CDR3 DNA sequence: TGTGCCACCAGCAGGGAACAAGGGGCTTGGGCTGAAAAACTGTTTTTT.

The V call is TRBV11-2, the J call TRBJ1-1; weak D call: TRBD1 (6 bases). The CDR3 consists of 14 residues. V was clipped by 1 base and J by 6 bases, with 12 bases between them. Germline lookup yields CDR1 SGHAT and CDR2 FQNNGV. The CDR3 region has the DNA TGTGCCAGCAGCTTAGTTGACAGGAGAGCTGAAGCTTTCTTT. As protein: CASSLVDRRAEAFF.

This clone was recorded a few times. The V call is TRBV14, the J call TRBJ1-2; D not resolved. Germline V CDR1 and CDR2: SGHDN, FVKESK. The CDR3 extends over 14 amino acids. V lost 0 bases and J lost 3, with 8 bases in between. The CDR3 loop reads CASSQDQVHYGYTF. DNA for the CDR3: TGTGCCAGCAGCCAAGATCAGGTTCACTATGGCTACACCTTC.

The count of this clone is one. This chain connects TRBV4-1 to TRBJ1-1; D is uncertain. This CDR3 comprises 16 residues. Germline V gene data show CDR1 as MGHRA and CDR2 as YSYEKL. V was trimmed by 0 bases and J by 11 bases, leaving 22 bases between them. CDR3 nucleotides: TGCGCCAGCAGCCAAGATCGAGTGGTTTTTAGGGAGTCGGCTTTCTTT. Translated, it gives CASSQDRVVFRESAFF.

This rearrangement joins TRBV2 to TRBJ1-6; no firm D call. Looked up from germline, CDR1 is SNHLY and CDR2 is FYNNEI. The CDR3 length is 14 residues. V lost 3 bases, J lost 5 bases, and 8 bases lay in between. The CDR3 here is CASSDTSNNSPLHF. The CDR3 region has the DNA TGTGCCAGCAGTGATACGTCTAATAATTCACCCCTCCACTTT.

The rearrangement uses TRBV11-2 and TRBJ1-1, with D perhaps matching TRBD1 (6 bases). Germline CDR1 and CDR2: SGHAT and FQNNGV. The V gene lost 1 base and the J gene lost 3 bases, with 15 bases spanning the gap. The CDR3 runs to 16 residues. The CDR3 DNA reads as TGTGCCAGCAGCTTAGGGGGGCTTGCTTTGGACACTGAAGCTTTCTTT. Amino acids: CASSLGGLALDTEAFF.

The chain uses TRBV5-6 and TRBJ1-2; possible D gene TRBD1, 6 bases. The germline CDR1 and CDR2 sequences are SGHDT and YYEEEE. This CDR3 comprises 16 residues. The V end lost 4 bases, the J end lost 0 bases, and 16 bases lay between the germline ends. CDR3 loop: CASSPVGQLANYGYTF. The CDR3 bases are TGTGCCAGCAGCCCTGTAGGACAGCTAGCTAACTATGGCTACACCTTC.

The gene calls are TRBV10-1 and TRBJ1-3; TRBD1 might be the D (5 bases). The CDR3 consists of 15 residues. Trimming left V 6 bases short and J 2 bases short, with 14 bases between. Germline CDR1 WNHNN, CDR2 SYGVQD (reference sequence). The CDR3 is CASRDPGAPGNTIYF. The CDR3 DNA is TGCGCCAGCAGGGACCCTGGGGCTCCTGGAAACACCATATATTTT.

The CDR3 nucleotides are TGTGCCTGGAGTTTTTGGGGCAGCTCCTACGAGCAGTACTTC. It yields the protein CAWSFWGSSYEQYF. The chain employs TRBV30 and TRBJ2-7; D might be TRBD1 (5 bases). The V end was cut by 2 bases, the J end by 0 bases, with 11 bases between. This CDR3 region has 14 residues. The germline CDR1 and CDR2 sequences are GTSNPN and SVGIG (reference sequence).